The 25 T cell receptor beta chains below come from one sample, sequenced in a study of blood T cell repertoires in COVID-19 (dated by TCRdb to 2018 to 2021). To prepare the library, the immunoSEQ multiplex PCR assay was applied. TCRdb mirrors the immuneACCESS table, restricted to in-frame sequences. Some clones are absent from its copies; in checked studies, under half trace to an unresolved V gene, and the reason for the others is unknown. The sample records some 170,000 clones, around 87% of which are singletons. Of the sample, around 12% falls within the top ten clones. Sequencing was performed on peripheral blood. These receptors were obtained from a woman aged 70-85 years with COVID-19, enrolled during active disease.

The gene calls are TRBV6-5 and TRBJ1-2; D remains ambiguous. V was pared by 6 bases and J by 6 bases, with 17 bases between. Looked up from germline, CDR1 is MNHEY and CDR2 is SVGAGI. This CDR3 contains 14 residues. The CDR3 protein is CASRLPAQVDGYTF. The DNA for the CDR3 is TGTGCCAGCAGACTCCCGGCGCAGGTGGATGGCTACACCTTC.

A single count supports this clone. J is TRBJ1-1 and V is TRBV15; D is undetermined. CDR3 size: 14 residues. Trimming removed 0 bases at V and 3 bases at J, with 8 bases between. The germline V gene encodes CDR1 LNHNV and CDR2 YYDKDF (reference sequence). The CDR3 bases are TGTGCCACCAGCAGAGAGAGAGGCTACACTGAAGCTTTCTTT. Amino acid sequence: CATSRERGYTEAFF. Using reference TRBV15 and TRBJ1-1 for the parts outside the CDR3, the full variable domain is DAMVIQNPRYQVTQFGKPVTLSCSQTLNHNVMYWYQQKSSQAPKLLFHYYDKDFNNEADTPDNFQSRRPNTSFCFLDIRSPGLGDTAMYLCATSRERGYTEAFFGQGTRLTVV.

The gene calls are TRBV19 and TRBJ2-7; a weak D match, TRBD1 (6 bases). Trimming removed 9 bases at V and 0 bases at J, with 12 bases between. Germline V gene sequence: CDR1 LNHDA, CDR2 SQIVND (reference sequence). This CDR3 region has 13 residues. The CDR3 coding sequence is TGTGCCAGCAGCCTACAGGGCTCCTACGAGCAGTACTTC. Its protein is CASSLQGSYEQYF. The whole variable domain, filled in from reference TRBV19 and TRBJ2-7, reads DGGITQSPKYLFRKEGQNVTLSCEQNLNHDAMYWYRQDPGQGLRLIYYSQIVNDFQKGDIAEGYSVSREKKESFPLTVTSAQKNPTAFYLCASSLQGSYEQYFGPGTRLTVT.

The V gene is TRBV24-1, the J gene TRBJ2-3; 7 bases map to TRBD1. V was clipped by 2 bases and J by 11 bases; unmatched bases: 18. This CDR3 spans 17 amino acids. The germline V gene has CDR1 KGHDR and CDR2 SFDVKD. Here the CDR3 DNA reads TGTGCCACCAGTGATTCCGGGACAGTGGCATACAGATACGGGCAGTATTTT. The encoded protein is CATSDSGTVAYRYGQYF.

The chain employs TRBV15 and TRBJ1-2, with 8 bases identical to TRBD1. There are 13 residues in the CDR3. The germline CDR1 and CDR2 sequences are LNHNV and YYDKDF (reference sequence). The J segment lost 6 bases and the V segment lost 5 bases, leaving 5 bases of the junction unmatched. The CDR3 coding sequence is TGTGCCACCAGCCTACAGGGGGGGGATGGCTACACCTTC. As protein: CATSLQGGDGYTF.

The rearrangement joins TRBV28 to TRBJ2-7; tentatively, D is TRBD1 (6 bases). Trimming left V 5 bases short and J 9 bases short, with 14 bases between. The CDR3 totals 12 residues. Looked up from germline, CDR1 is MDHEN and CDR2 is SYDVKM. The CDR3 spells CASSAQTGRQYF. Written as DNA, the CDR3 is TGTGCCAGCAGTGCACAAACAGGGCGGCAGTACTTC.

J is TRBJ1-2 and V is TRBV19; TRBD1 agrees at 9 bases. CDR3 length equals 14 residues. Losses at the gene ends were 5 bases for V and 3 bases for J; bases not matched to a gene: 4. Germline CDR1 reads LNHDA; CDR2 reads SQIVND (reference sequence). The CDR3 DNA reads as TGTGCCAGTAGTGCTCGACAGGGGGACTATGGCTACACCTTC. Protein product: CASSARQGDYGYTF.

The J gene is TRBJ2-1, the V gene TRBV19, with D tentatively TRBD2 (7 bases). The CDR3 has 15 residues. The V end was cut by 7 bases, the J end by 2 bases, with 15 bases between. Germline V CDR1 and CDR2: LNHDA, SQIVND (reference sequence). CDR3 nucleotide sequence: TGTGCCAGTACCCAGAGGGGGGGCCCCTACAATGAGCAGTTCTTC. Residues: CASTQRGGPYNEQFF. Variable domain in full (rest from reference TRBV19 and TRBJ2-1): DGGITQSPKYLFRKEGQNVTLSCEQNLNHDAMYWYRQDPGQGLRLIYYSQIVNDFQKGDIAEGYSVSREKKESFPLTVTSAQKNPTAFYLCASTQRGGPYNEQFFGPGTRLTVL.

The chain has TRBV9 and TRBJ2-1; 8 positions match TRBD2. J was trimmed by 8 bases and V by 3 bases; bases with no gene match: 10. CDR1 is SGDLS and CDR2 is YYNGEE in the germline V gene. CDR3 size: 15 residues. The CDR3 spells CASSGARTSFDEQFF. CDR3 DNA sequence: TGTGCCAGCAGCGGAGCGAGGACTAGCTTCGATGAGCAGTTCTTC.

This chain uses TRBV27 with TRBJ2-1, with D possibly TRBD2 on 6 matching bases. The V gene's germline CDR1 is MNHEY and CDR2 SMNVEV (reference sequence). The CDR3 consists of 14 residues. V lost 7 bases and J lost 7, with 17 bases in between. CDR3: CASIRRGARNEQFF. The CDR3, as DNA: TGTGCCAGCATCAGGCGCGGGGCTCGGAATGAGCAGTTCTTC.

CDR3 residues: CATSDTGSHQPQHF. As DNA, the CDR3 is TGTGCCACCAGTGATACAGGATCCCATCAGCCCCAGCATTTT. J is TRBJ1-5 and V is TRBV24-1; D possibly corresponds to TRBD1 (5 bases). CDR3 size: 14 residues. Germline CDR1 and CDR2: KGHDR and SFDVKD. V was cut by 3 bases and J by 5 bases, with 10 bases left in between.

Many counts were recorded for this clone. The rearrangement links TRBV11-3 to TRBJ1-5, with D perhaps matching TRBD1 (6 bases). V was trimmed by 9 bases and J by 0 bases, leaving 18 bases between them. Germline CDR1 is SGHNT and CDR2 is YENEEA. This CDR3 has 16 residues. As DNA, the CDR3 is TGTGCCAGAAAGCGGGGGCCAGGGCATAGCAATCAGCCCCAGCATTTT. It codes for CARKRGPGHSNQPQHF. Supplemented by reference TRBV11-3 and TRBJ1-5, the full variable domain reads EAGVVQSPRYKIIEKKQPVAFWCNPISGHNTLYWYLQNLGQGPELLIRYENEEAVDDSQLPKDRFSAERLKGVDSTLKIQPAELGDSAVYLCARKRGPGHSNQPQHFGDGTRLSIL.

The V and J genes are TRBV7-2 and TRBJ2-7; 15 bases align to TRBD2. Trimming at V came to 5 bases and at J to 2 bases, leaving 10 bases not matched to a gene. CDR1 and CDR2 from the germline V gene are SGHTA and FQGNSA. CDR3 length: 18 amino acids. CDR3 coding DNA: TGTGCCAGCAGCACTCAGGGACTAGCGGGAGGAGGGACCTACGAGCAGTACTTC. It codes for CASSTQGLAGGGTYEQYF.

This chain links TRBV9 with TRBJ2-5, with 8 bases fitting TRBD2. The CDR3 has 13 amino acids. Germline lookup yields CDR1 SGDLS and CDR2 YYNGEE. Trimming cost V 8 bases and J 5 bases; bases outside gene matches: 8. The CDR3 DNA follows: TGTGCCAGTTCGGGGGGGGCCCGCGAGACCCAGTACTTC. Amino acids: CASSGGARETQYF.

The chain carries TRBV5-5 and TRBJ2-3, with D maybe TRBD2 (6 bases). This CDR3 spans 15 amino acids. Germline V gene sequence: CDR1 SGHKS, CDR2 YYEKEE (reference sequence). V dropped 7 bases and J dropped 0 bases, with 15 bases sitting between them. The CDR3 nucleotides read TGTGCCAGCGGAAACGGACTACAAAGCACAGATACGCAGTATTTT. Its translation: CASGNGLQSTDTQYF.

The J gene is TRBJ2-5, the V gene TRBV3-1 (or the pseudogene TRBV3-2); D call uncertain. Germline CDR1 and CDR2: LGHDT and YNNKEL (reference sequence). Deletions cut 0 bases from V and 4 bases from J, with 9 bases between. This CDR3 region has 14 residues. The CDR3 protein is CASSQDSSRETQYF. CDR3 nucleotide sequence: TGTGCCAGCAGCCAAGATTCTAGTCGAGAGACCCAGTACTTC.

V usage is TRBV28 and J usage is TRBJ2-1; the match to TRBD2 covers 8 bases. J was trimmed by 7 bases and V by 6 bases; bases with no gene match: 8. The germline V gene has CDR1 MDHEN and CDR2 SYDVKM. The CDR3 totals 14 residues. The CDR3 spells CASRRGTRVNEQFF. CDR3 DNA: TGTGCCAGCAGGAGGGGGACTAGAGTAAATGAGCAGTTCTTC.

V gene TRBV4-1 combines with J gene TRBJ2-2; 14 bases are shared with TRBD2. The CDR3 consists of 17 residues. The V and J ends lost 5 bases and 6 bases, in that order; junction bases with no gene match: 8. Looked up from germline, CDR1 is MGHRA and CDR2 is YSYEKL. CDR3 sequence reads: CASSSRLAGGPSGELFF. The CDR3, as DNA: TGCGCCAGCAGCAGTCGACTAGCGGGAGGGCCCTCCGGGGAGCTGTTTTTT.

The chain joins TRBV9 to TRBJ2-1; no clear D gene. The CDR3 has 13 amino acids. Germline V gene sequence: CDR1 SGDLS, CDR2 YYNGEE. The ends were cut back, 4 bases at V and 2 bases at J, with 7 bases in the middle. The CDR3 DNA reads as TGTGCCAGCAGCCCCAGTCCCTACAATGAGCAGTTCTTC. Translating it yields CASSPSPYNEQFF.

In its sample, this clone was seen once. Other DNA variants within this sample encode the same CDR3. J is TRBJ2-7 and V is TRBV5-1; 8 bases agree with TRBD1. The CDR3 consists of 12 residues. Trimming at V came to 3 bases and at J to 10 bases, leaving 6 bases not matched to a gene. CDR1 is SGHRS and CDR2 is YFSETQ in the germline V gene. The CDR3 region is CASSSGQGRQYF. As DNA, the CDR3 is TGCGCCAGCAGCTCTGGACAGGGCCGACAGTACTTC.

J is TRBJ1-5 and V is TRBV20-1; TRBD1 aligns across 7 bases. This CDR3 is 13 amino acids long. Trimming at V came to 6 bases and at J to 5 bases, leaving 7 bases not matched to a gene. CDR1 is DFQATT, CDR2 SNEGSKA, per germline (reference sequence). The CDR3 region has the DNA TGCAGTGCAAGTACAGGGGCATATCAGCCCCAGCATTTT. It codes for CSASTGAYQPQHF.

The J gene is TRBJ2-1, the V gene TRBV24-1, with D possibly being TRBD2 (5 bases). The germline CDR1 and CDR2 sequences are KGHDR and SFDVKD. The CDR3 sequence is 16 residues long. The germline V and J ends were trimmed by 0 bases and 6 bases, with 14 bases remaining between them. The CDR3 sequence: CATSDLRALARNEQFF. The CDR3, as DNA: TGTGCCACCAGTGATTTGCGTGCTCTAGCTCGCAATGAGCAGTTCTTC.

The chain uses TRBV29-1 and TRBJ2-3; 7 bases match TRBD1. CDR3 length: 14 amino acids. In germline, CDR1 is SQVTM, CDR2 ANQGSEA. After removal of 4 bases from V and 3 bases from J, the junction contained 7 bases not matched to a gene. The CDR3 sequence is CSVVRDSFTDTQYF. The CDR3 nucleotides are TGCAGCGTTGTCCGGGACAGTTTTACAGATACGCAGTATTTT.

The gene calls are TRBV2 and TRBJ2-1; possible D gene TRBD1, 6 bases. The CDR3 is 14 amino acids. Germline CDR1 SNHLY, CDR2 FYNNEI. Trimming cost V 4 bases and J 4 bases, with 11 bases left between them. The CDR3 DNA sequence: TGTGCCAGCAGTGGCCGGGACACGTACAATGAGCAGTTCTTC. Its translation is CASSGRDTYNEQFF.

The chain combines TRBV9 with TRBJ1-2, with a possible D match to TRBD1 (5 bases). The CDR3 consists of 15 residues. Per germline, CDR1 SGDLS and CDR2 YYNGEE. Trimming shortened V by 3 bases and J by 6 bases, and 18 bases separated the two germline ends. CDR3 sequence reads: CASSGQGYPRDGYTF. The CDR3 nucleotides read TGTGCCAGCAGCGGGCAGGGATATCCCAGAGATGGCTACACCTTC.